This T cell receptor (beta chain) was captured by sequencing in a study of blood T cell repertoires in COVID-19. Study information: The origin of the acute and convalescent COVID-19 samples was the United States, Italy and Spain.

Sequenced by immunoSEQ multiplex PCR; TCRdb stores in-frame clones only, minus some. The repertoire holds 100,000 to 150,000 clones, with roughly 82% as singletons. The CDR3 has 16 residues. Trimming took 2 bases from V and 7 from J; bases not matched to a gene: 8. CDR1 SGHDT and CDR2 YYEEEE come from the germline V gene. Specimen: peripheral blood. The V and J genes are TRBV5-6 and TRBJ1-6; 8 bases map to TRBD1. This clonotype originated in a human donor in a cohort sampled during active COVID-19. The CDR3 region is CASSFRIQGVNSPLHF. Here the CDR3 DNA reads TGTGCCAGCAGCTTTCGTATACAGGGGGTGAATTCACCCCTCCACTTT.